This is a list of T cell receptor beta chains from one sample in a study of shared clonotypes between healthy human individuals. Clones were sequenced by immunoSEQ multiplex PCR, and TCRdb holds only the in-frame ones, with some missing. The table records about 2.3 million clones, around 90% of them present only once. Sequencing was carried out using naive CD4+ T cells from PBMCs. All receptors come from a man aged 18 to 35 in good health. Some clones in this sample may be carry-over from other donors' samples. Both conserved end residues are part of each CDR3. D genes are given only for firm matches. Some rows mark clone size as missing; the rest say once, few, many or name a class of expanded clone.

d_gene: .; j_gene: TRBJ2-1; abundance: .; v_gene: TRBV7-3; CDR3nt: TGTGCCAGCAGCTCGAGCGGGTGGAGCTCCTACAATGAGCAGTTCTTC; CDR3aa: CASSSSGWSSYNEQFF
d_gene: .; j_gene: TRBJ2-7; abundance: .; v_gene: TRBV4-1; CDR3nt: TGCGCCAGCAGCCAAGCGGTCGTATTTGTAGCTTCGAGCGGATACGAGCAGTACTTC; CDR3aa: CASSQAVVFVASSGYEQYF
d_gene: .; j_gene: TRBJ2-1; abundance: .; v_gene: TRBV28; CDR3nt: TGTGCCAGCAGTTTACGGATCTACAATGAGCAGTTCTTC; CDR3aa: CASSLRIYNEQFF
d_gene: .; j_gene: TRBJ1-1; abundance: .; v_gene: TRBV30; CDR3nt: TGTGCCTGGAATATGCGAGGGTTGAACACTGAAGCTTTCTTT; CDR3aa: CAWNMRGLNTEAFF
d_gene: .; j_gene: TRBJ1-4; abundance: .; v_gene: TRBV30; CDR3nt: TGTGCCTGGAGTGTACAAGGCGCTAATGAAAAACTGTTTTTT; CDR3aa: CAWSVQGANEKLFF
d_gene: TRBD2; j_gene: TRBJ2-2; abundance: .; v_gene: TRBV27; CDR3nt: TGTGCCAGCAGGGCGGGGGGGAACACCGGGGAGCTGTTTTTT; CDR3aa: CASRAGGNTGELFF
d_gene: .; j_gene: TRBJ2-7; abundance: once; v_gene: TRBV18; CDR3nt: TGTGCCAGCTCACGAGAACTCCGAGACAGAACCTACGAGCAGTACTTC; CDR3aa: CASSRELRDRTYEQYF
d_gene: TRBD1; j_gene: TRBJ1-5; abundance: .; v_gene: TRBV7-8; CDR3nt: TGTGCCAGCAGCTTGGGGGACAGGGGCTCCAGTCAGCCCCAGCATTTT; CDR3aa: CASSLGDRGSSQPQHF
d_gene: .; j_gene: TRBJ1-2; abundance: .; v_gene: TRBV9; CDR3nt: TGTGCCAGCAGCGTAGGAGTCAGGAATAACTATGGCTACACCTTC; CDR3aa: CASSVGVRNNYGYTF
d_gene: .; j_gene: TRBJ1-5; abundance: .; v_gene: TRBV7-9; CDR3nt: TGTGCCAGCAGCTTGACAGGAGGTCAGCCCCAGCATTTT; CDR3aa: CASSLTGGQPQHF
d_gene: TRBD1; j_gene: TRBJ1-1; abundance: .; v_gene: TRBV5-4; CDR3nt: TGTGCCAGCAGCCAGGGACAGGGAGACACTGAAGCTTTCTTT; CDR3aa: CASSQGQGDTEAFF
d_gene: .; j_gene: TRBJ1-1; abundance: .; v_gene: TRBV28; CDR3nt: TGTGCCAGCAGTCCCCCCGAGAGGAAAGCTTTCTTT; CDR3aa: CASSPPERKAFF
d_gene: .; j_gene: TRBJ2-1; abundance: .; v_gene: TRBV4-2; CDR3nt: TGTGCCAGCAGCTACTACCACTCCTACAATGAGCAGTTCTTC; CDR3aa: CASSYYHSYNEQFF
d_gene: TRBD1; j_gene: TRBJ1-2; abundance: .; v_gene: TRBV10-3; CDR3nt: TGTGCCATCAGCCCAGGGGGGAACTATGGCTACACCTTC; CDR3aa: CAISPGGNYGYTF
d_gene: TRBD1; j_gene: TRBJ1-4; abundance: .; v_gene: TRBV5-6; CDR3nt: TGTGCCAGCAGCCGGAGGGCAGGGGGTGAAAAACTGTTTTTT; CDR3aa: CASSRRAGGEKLFF
d_gene: TRBD1; j_gene: TRBJ1-2; abundance: .; v_gene: TRBV5-1; CDR3nt: TGCGCCAGCAGCCCCGGGACAGCCTCCTCCTATGGCTACACCTTC; CDR3aa: CASSPGTASSYGYTF
d_gene: .; j_gene: TRBJ1-5; abundance: few; v_gene: TRBV6-5; CDR3nt: TGTGCCAGCAGTCCCTCGGATAATCAGCCCCAGCATTTT; CDR3aa: CASSPSDNQPQHF
d_gene: TRBD2; j_gene: TRBJ2-3; abundance: .; v_gene: TRBV4-3; CDR3nt: TGCGCCAGCAGCCTACTGATGTTGACTAGCGGGAGTGAATATACGCAGTATTTT; CDR3aa: CASSLLMLTSGSEYTQYF
d_gene: .; j_gene: TRBJ1-1; abundance: .; v_gene: TRBV5-1; CDR3nt: TGCGCCAGCAGCTCCCGCTTGACGGAGGGGTTAGAAGCTTTCTTT; CDR3aa: CASSSRLTEGLEAFF
d_gene: .; j_gene: TRBJ2-2; abundance: .; v_gene: TRBV5-1; CDR3nt: TGCGCCAGCAGCACCCAAGGAGAGAACGGGGAGCTGTTTTTT; CDR3aa: CASSTQGENGELFF
d_gene: .; j_gene: TRBJ1-1; abundance: .; v_gene: TRBV19; CDR3nt: TGTGCCAGTAGTATTGACCGGGCCCCAATGAACACTGAAGCTTTCTTT; CDR3aa: CASSIDRAPMNTEAFF
d_gene: TRBD1; j_gene: TRBJ1-2; abundance: .; v_gene: TRBV27; CDR3nt: TGTGCCAGCAGTTTTTTCTCATCGGGACAGGGCGACTATGGCTACACCTTC; CDR3aa: CASSFFSSGQGDYGYTF
d_gene: TRBD2; j_gene: TRBJ2-7; abundance: .; v_gene: TRBV7-2; CDR3nt: TGTGCCAGCAGCCGTGAACTAGCGGTATACGAGCAGTACTTC; CDR3aa: CASSRELAVYEQYF
d_gene: TRBD1; j_gene: TRBJ1-3; abundance: .; v_gene: TRBV2; CDR3nt: TGTGCCAAAAACAGGGGAACGAGCTCTGGAAACACCATATATTTT; CDR3aa: CAKNRGTSSGNTIYF
d_gene: TRBD2; j_gene: TRBJ2-1; abundance: .; v_gene: TRBV6-4; CDR3nt: TGTGCCAGCAGTGACGGACTAGCGGGAACCTATGAGCAGTTCTTC; CDR3aa: CASSDGLAGTYEQFF
d_gene: .; j_gene: TRBJ1-3; abundance: once; v_gene: TRBV6-1; CDR3nt: TGTGCCAGCAGTGAAGCTGCACAGTCTCCTGGAAACACCATATATTTT; CDR3aa: CASSEAAQSPGNTIYF
d_gene: .; j_gene: TRBJ2-1; abundance: .; v_gene: TRBV30; CDR3nt: TGTGCCAGTCAGGGCTACAATGAGCAGTTCTTC; CDR3aa: CASQGYNEQFF
d_gene: TRBD2; j_gene: TRBJ2-1; abundance: .; v_gene: TRBV14; CDR3nt: TGTGCCAGCAGCCAAATGGGACTAGCGGGCTACAATGAGCAGTTCTTC; CDR3aa: CASSQMGLAGYNEQFF
d_gene: .; j_gene: TRBJ1-1; abundance: .; v_gene: TRBV5-1; CDR3nt: TGCGCCAGCAGCTCAAGGAACCGGGGAACTGAAGCTTTCTTT; CDR3aa: CASSSRNRGTEAFF
d_gene: TRBD2; j_gene: TRBJ2-1; abundance: .; v_gene: TRBV2; CDR3nt: TGTGCCAGCACTCGACTAGCGAGCTCCTACAATGAGCAGTTCTTC; CDR3aa: CASTRLASSYNEQFF
d_gene: .; j_gene: TRBJ2-7; abundance: .; v_gene: TRBV6-5; CDR3nt: TGTGCCAGCACGGGCAAGACCTCCTACGAGCAGTACTTC; CDR3aa: CASTGKTSYEQYF
d_gene: TRBD2; j_gene: TRBJ2-1; abundance: once; v_gene: TRBV9; CDR3nt: TGTGCCAGCAGCGGAGCTAGCGGACGCTCCTACAATGAGCAGTTCTTC; CDR3aa: CASSGASGRSYNEQFF
d_gene: .; j_gene: TRBJ1-4; abundance: once; v_gene: TRBV6-1; CDR3nt: TGTGCCAGCAGTGAGGCCGGGCCTAGGGATGAAAAACTGTTTTTT; CDR3aa: CASSEAGPRDEKLFF
d_gene: TRBD2; j_gene: TRBJ2-7; abundance: .; v_gene: TRBV7-3; CDR3nt: TGTGCCAGCAGCTCAGGGACTAGCGGCTCCTACGAGCAGTACTTC; CDR3aa: CASSSGTSGSYEQYF
d_gene: .; j_gene: TRBJ2-1; abundance: .; v_gene: TRBV10-3; CDR3nt: TGTGCCATCAGTGTGGGCACAGAGCAGTTCTTC; CDR3aa: CAISVGTEQFF
d_gene: TRBD2; j_gene: TRBJ2-1; abundance: .; v_gene: TRBV5-6; CDR3nt: TGTGCCAGCAGCCGCCCGACTAGCGGGAGTAGGGATGAGCAGTTCTTC; CDR3aa: CASSRPTSGSRDEQFF
d_gene: TRBD1; j_gene: TRBJ2-7; abundance: .; v_gene: TRBV5-1; CDR3nt: TGCGCCAGCAGCCCGGGACAGGGCCTCAACGAGCAGTACTTC; CDR3aa: CASSPGQGLNEQYF
d_gene: .; j_gene: TRBJ2-5; abundance: .; v_gene: TRBV11-2; CDR3nt: TGTGCCAGCAGCTTAGATAGGATTCAAGAGACCCAGTACTTC; CDR3aa: CASSLDRIQETQYF
d_gene: .; j_gene: TRBJ2-5; abundance: .; v_gene: TRBV6-1; CDR3nt: TGTGCCAGCAGTACTCTAAGAGAGACCCAGTACTTC; CDR3aa: CASSTLRETQYF
d_gene: TRBD2; j_gene: TRBJ2-1; abundance: .; v_gene: TRBV4-2; CDR3nt: TGTGCCAGCAGCCAAGGAAGCGGGAGGTCCTACAATGAGCAGTTCTTC; CDR3aa: CASSQGSGRSYNEQFF
d_gene: TRBD1; j_gene: TRBJ2-7; abundance: .; v_gene: TRBV28; CDR3nt: TGTGCCAGCAGTTTTGGGACAGGGATCCCCTACGAGCAGTACTTC; CDR3aa: CASSFGTGIPYEQYF
d_gene: .; j_gene: TRBJ2-3; abundance: .; v_gene: TRBV27; CDR3nt: TGTGCCAGCAGTCCCCTCCGGGAGCGAAGCACAGATACGCAGTATTTT; CDR3aa: CASSPLRERSTDTQYF
d_gene: .; j_gene: TRBJ2-7; abundance: .; v_gene: TRBV10-3; CDR3nt: TGTGCCATCAGTGAGTTAATTTCCCCCCTAGCGAAGCCCACCTACGAGCAGTACTTC; CDR3aa: CAISELISPLAKPTYEQYF
d_gene: .; j_gene: TRBJ2-3; abundance: .; v_gene: TRBV18; CDR3nt: TGTGCCAGCTCACAGGGGAGCGCAGATACGCAGTATTTT; CDR3aa: CASSQGSADTQYF
d_gene: .; j_gene: TRBJ1-2; abundance: few; v_gene: TRBV6-1; CDR3nt: TGTGCCAGCAGACCCGATATCTATGGCTACACCTTC; CDR3aa: CASRPDIYGYTF
d_gene: .; j_gene: TRBJ2-3; abundance: few; v_gene: TRBV15; CDR3nt: TGTGCCACCAGCAGACCGGGCTGGGGAGATACGCAGTATTTT; CDR3aa: CATSRPGWGDTQYF
d_gene: .; j_gene: TRBJ1-4; abundance: .; v_gene: TRBV6-5; CDR3nt: TGTGCCAGCAGTTACCGGGGCTCGGGTAATGAAAAACTGTTTTTT; CDR3aa: CASSYRGSGNEKLFF
d_gene: .; j_gene: TRBJ2-1; abundance: .; v_gene: TRBV28; CDR3nt: TGTGCCAGCAGTTTAAATGGCGGTAAGCAGTTCTTC; CDR3aa: CASSLNGGKQFF